Below, one T cell receptor (beta chain) is given with its context. This entry is derived from a study of blood T cell repertoires in COVID-19. Across the study: The United States, Italy and Spain were the sources of the acute and convalescent COVID-19 samples. T cells, B-cell-depleted T cells, or PBMCs supplied cDNA or gDNA.

A Seattle source enrolled patients during active infection and followed them longitudinally. Germline CDR1 is MDHEN and CDR2 is SYDVKM. V was clipped by 6 bases and J by 8 bases, with 22 bases between them. The CDR3 loop spans 16 amino acids. In the original workflow: Cell counts per sample came from amplifying reference gene primers. Here immunoSEQ multiplex PCR was the method, and the copy in TCRdb shows in-frame clones only, minus some. The V and J calls and clone size come from that table; D and trimming were worked out from the DNA. Among more than 150,000 clones listed, roughly 89% were seen once.

The genes are TRBV28 and TRBJ2-2; a weak D match, TRBD1 (6 bases). Sequenced material: peripheral blood. The source of this sequence is a woman in her 70s with COVID-19, enrolled during active disease. The CDR3 sequence: CASRQQGDRIIGELFF. The CDR3 nucleotides are TGTGCCAGCAGACAACAGGGTGACAGAATAATAGGGGAGCTGTTTTTT.